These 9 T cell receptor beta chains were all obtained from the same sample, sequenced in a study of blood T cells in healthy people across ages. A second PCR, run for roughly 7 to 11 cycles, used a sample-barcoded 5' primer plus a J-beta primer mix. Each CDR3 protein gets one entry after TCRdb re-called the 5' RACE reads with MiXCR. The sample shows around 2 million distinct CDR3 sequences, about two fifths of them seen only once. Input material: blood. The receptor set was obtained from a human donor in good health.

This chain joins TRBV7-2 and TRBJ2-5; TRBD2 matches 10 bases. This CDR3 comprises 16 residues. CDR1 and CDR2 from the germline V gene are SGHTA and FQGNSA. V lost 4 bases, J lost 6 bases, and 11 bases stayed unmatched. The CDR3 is CASSSRAGGPMKTQYF. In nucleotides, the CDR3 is TGTGCCAGCAGCTCTCGAGCGGGGGGGCCAATGAAGACCCAGTACTTC.

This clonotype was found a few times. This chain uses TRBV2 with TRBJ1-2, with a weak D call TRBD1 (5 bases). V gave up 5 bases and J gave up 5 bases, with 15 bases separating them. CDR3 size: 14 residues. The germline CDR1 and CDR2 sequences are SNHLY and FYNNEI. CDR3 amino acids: CASSFGGFAYGYTF. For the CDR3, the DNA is TGTGCCAGCAGTTTTGGGGGATTTGCGTATGGCTACACCTTC. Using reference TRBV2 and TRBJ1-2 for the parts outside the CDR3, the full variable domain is EPEVTQTPSHQVTQMGQEVILRCVPISNHLYFYWYRQILGQKVEFLVSFYNNEISEKSEIFDDQFSVERPDGSNFTLKIRSTKLEDSAMYFCASSFGGFAYGYTFGSGTRLTVV.

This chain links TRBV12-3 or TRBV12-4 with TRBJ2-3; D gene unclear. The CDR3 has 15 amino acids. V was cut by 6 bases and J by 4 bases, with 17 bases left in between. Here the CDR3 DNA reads TGTGCCAGCAGCCCTGAATTATTGGGCGCAGATACGCAGTATTTT. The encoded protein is CASSPELLGADTQYF.

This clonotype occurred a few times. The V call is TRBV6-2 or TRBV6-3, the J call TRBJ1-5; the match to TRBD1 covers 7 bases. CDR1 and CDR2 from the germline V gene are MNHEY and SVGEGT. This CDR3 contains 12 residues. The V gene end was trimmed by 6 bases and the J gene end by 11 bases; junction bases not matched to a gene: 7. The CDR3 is CASRLLGQSQHF. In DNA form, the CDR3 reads TGTGCCAGCAGGCTACTGGGACAGTCCCAGCATTTT.

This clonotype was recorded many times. The CDR3, as DNA: TGTGCCAGCAGCCACCCACAGGGTTTGGTTGCGGGCGGGGCCAACGTCCTGACTTTC. As protein: CASSHPQGLVAGGANVLTF. J is TRBJ2-6 and V is TRBV5-6; TRBD1 is a possible D gene (6 bases). Germline V gene lookup returns CDR1 SGHDT and CDR2 YYEEEE. CDR3 length equals 19 residues. The V and J ends lost 4 bases and 4 bases respectively, with 24 bases between them.

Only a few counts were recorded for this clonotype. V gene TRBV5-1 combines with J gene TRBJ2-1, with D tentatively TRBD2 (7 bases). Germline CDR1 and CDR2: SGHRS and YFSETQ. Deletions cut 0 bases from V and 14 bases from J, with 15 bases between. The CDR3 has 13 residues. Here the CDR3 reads CASSLVFGGAKFF. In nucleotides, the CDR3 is TGCGCCAGCAGCTTGGTTTTTGGGGGGGCTAAGTTCTTC.

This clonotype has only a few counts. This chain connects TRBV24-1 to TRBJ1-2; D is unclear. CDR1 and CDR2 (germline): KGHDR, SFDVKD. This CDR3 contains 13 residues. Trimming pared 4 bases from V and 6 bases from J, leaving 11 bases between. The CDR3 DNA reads TGTGCCACCAGTGACCAAGAATTAGATGGCTACACCTTC. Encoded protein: CATSDQELDGYTF.

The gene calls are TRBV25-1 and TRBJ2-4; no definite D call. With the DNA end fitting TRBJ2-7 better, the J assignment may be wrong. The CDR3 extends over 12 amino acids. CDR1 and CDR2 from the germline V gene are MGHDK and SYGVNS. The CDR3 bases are TGTGCCAGTAAATCGACTTCCTACGAGCAGTACTTC. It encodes CASKSTSYEQYF.

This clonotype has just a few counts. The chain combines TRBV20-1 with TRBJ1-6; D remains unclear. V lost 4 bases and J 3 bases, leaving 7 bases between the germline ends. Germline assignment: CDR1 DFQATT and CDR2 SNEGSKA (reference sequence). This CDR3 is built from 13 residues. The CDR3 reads CSAIDLYNSPLHF. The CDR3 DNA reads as TGCAGTGCTATAGATCTCTATAATTCACCCCTCCACTTT.